The rows below give T cell receptor beta chains drawn from one sample of a study of blood T cell repertoires in COVID-19. Sequenced by immunoSEQ multiplex PCR; TCRdb stores in-frame clones only, minus some. The table includes some 180,000 clones, 86% detected once. Sequencing used PBMCs or T cells enriched from blood (not recorded which). The source is a woman aged 40 to 50 in a cohort exposed to, infected with or recovered from COVID-19 (not recorded which). The CDR3 runs from the conserved cysteine through the conserved F or W. The D gene is left open where the match is weak. Clone size is shown for a subset of rows, as once, few, many or a class of expanded clone.

cdr3_length,clone_size,d_call,v_call,j_call,cdr3_aa,cdr3_nt
17,-,TRBD1,TRBV7-9,TRBJ1-1,CASSPLGQGVMNTEAFF,TGTGCCAGCAGCCCCCTAGGACAGGGAGTTATGAACACTGAAGCTTTCTTT
13,-,-,TRBV10-1,TRBJ1-2,CAGRIQGAYGYTF,TGCGCCGGGCGGATCCAGGGTGCCTATGGCTACACCTTC
15,-,-,TRBV18,TRBJ1-2,CASSPPGASNYGYTF,TGTGCCAGCTCACCTCCAGGGGCCTCTAACTATGGCTACACCTTC
15,once,TRBD1,TRBV7-8,TRBJ2-7,CASSPRTGGGYEQYF,TGTGCCAGCAGCCCAAGGACAGGGGGGGGCTACGAGCAGTACTTC
16,-,-,TRBV27,TRBJ1-5,CASSPSAGRGNQPQHF,TGTGCCAGCAGTCCCTCCGCGGGTAGGGGCAATCAGCCCCAGCATTTT
14,-,TRBD1,TRBV5-1,TRBJ1-2,CASTWTGGNYGYTF,TGCGCCAGCACCTGGACAGGGGGTAACTATGGCTACACCTTC
15,-,-,TRBV2,TRBJ2-2,CASSKDSSNTGELFF,TGTGCCAGCAGCAAGGACAGTTCGAACACCGGGGAGCTGTTTTTT
15,-,-,TRBV30,TRBJ1-2,CAWRRGRSLNYGYTF,TGTGCCTGGAGACGTGGGCGAAGTCTTAACTATGGCTACACCTTC
15,-,-,TRBV5-1,TRBJ2-2,CASSPGWPNTGELFF,TGCGCCAGCAGCCCGGGGTGGCCGAACACCGGGGAGCTGTTTTTT
15,-,TRBD1,TRBV15,TRBJ1-1,CATSRSQGVNTEAFF,TGTGCCACCAGCAGATCACAGGGGGTGAACACTGAAGCTTTCTTT
14,-,TRBD2,TRBV19,TRBJ2-7,CASSITGGSYEQYF,TGTGCCAGTAGTATAACGGGGGGCTCCTACGAGCAGTACTTC
14,-,-,TRBV19,TRBJ2-7,CASSIGDMGYEQYF,TGTGCCAGTAGTATCGGCGACATGGGCTACGAGCAGTACTTC
14,-,-,TRBV27,TRBJ1-2,CASGRRGANYGYTF,TGTGCCAGCGGTCGGCGGGGAGCTAACTATGGCTACACCTTC
15,few,-,TRBV6-1,TRBJ2-7,CASSEAEGTTYEQYF,TGTGCCAGCAGTGAAGCGGAGGGGACGACCTACGAGCAGTACTTC
15,-,-,TRBV5-1,TRBJ1-2,CASSFDGEINYGYTF,TGCGCCAGCAGCTTCGACGGGGAGATTAACTATGGCTACACCTTC
14,-,TRBD1,TRBV29-1,TRBJ2-2,CSVGDRGDTGELFF,TGCAGCGTTGGGGACAGGGGGGACACCGGGGAGCTGTTTTTT
14,-,-,TRBV11-2,TRBJ1-1,CASSLGAGYTEAFF,TGTGCCAGCAGCTTAGGGGCGGGGTACACTGAAGCTTTCTTT
13,few,-,TRBV15,TRBJ1-2,CATSRELAGGYTF,TGTGCCACCAGCAGAGAATTGGCGGGGGGCTACACCTTC
18,-,-,TRBV24-1,TRBJ2-5,CATSDLESPGFQGETQYF,TGTGCCACCAGTGATTTGGAGAGCCCGGGGTTCCAAGGGGAGACCCAGTACTTC